This T cell receptor beta chain was documented in a study of T cell repertoires in cytomegalovirus infection (dated by TCRdb to the late 2010s). About the study as a whole: Because public TCR beta signatures pointed to carriage of CMV infection together with the matching HLA type, the HLA type of each donor mattered for the analysis. Beyond this particular receptor, the publication reports: In both this cohort and an independent 352-donor cohort, the cumulative frequency of public TCR beta family members distinguished carriers of CMV infection plus the relevant HLA type. In the ex vivo response, HLA-C-restricted CMV-specific TCR beta clonotypes were dominant, and in two of eight donors the single most frequent clonotype came from this HLA-C-restricted group.

As regards this clonotype: This receptor's antigen is unknown. The junction and the germline gene differ at one end; a read error may be behind it.

Sequences SGHVS (CDR1) and FNYEAQ (CDR2) are obtained from the germline V gene. The CDR3 spans 16 residues, from the cysteine through the phenylalanine. Only the CDR3 region is kept as DNA, spanning 48 bases read in frame from base 1. Instrument used: Illumina HiSeq 1500. The public reads were reanalyzed by TCRdb: fastp trimming at Q25, MiXCR alignment, in-frame beta chains only. Every entry covers one CDR3 protein and lists the most common genes and DNA from its rows. The sample includes some 450,000 distinct CDR3 sequences, with 31% observed a single time. The top ten constitute roughly an eighth of the sample.

The sequencing sample was made of PBMCs. The TCR comes from a human donor in good health (CMV status not recorded). Some clones in this sample may be carry-over from other donors' samples. The V and J genes are TRBV7-6 and TRBJ2-5, with TRBD2 identical over 10 junction bases. The DNA reads TGTGCCAGCAGCTCCCTGGAGCGGGGGGGCTTAGAGACCCAGTCCTTC. Translated, this gives CASSSLERGGLETQSF. Joined to the reference TRBV7-6 and TRBJ2-5 proteins, this CDR3 gives the full variable domain: GAGVSQSPRYKVTKRGQDVALRCDPISGHVSLYWYRQALGQGPEFLTYFNYEAQQDKSGLPNDRFSAERPEGSISTLTIQRTEQRDSAMYRCASSSLERGGLETQSFGPGTRLLVL.